The 26 T cell receptor beta chains below all came from one sample that was sequenced in a study of cytomegalovirus exposure and HLA in healthy donors (dated by TCRdb to between 2016 and 2019). The library was produced with the immunoSEQ multiplex PCR assay. For the multiplex PCR, a mixture combining 60 forward primers for TCR Vbeta segments and 13 reverse primers for TCR Jbeta segments was used. The source is immuneACCESS, and TCRdb retained only in-frame sequences with V and J called. Part of the clones is not carried over; for the studies checked, unresolved V genes explain less than half of this, and the remainder is unexplained. The sample table shows 100,000 to 150,000 clones, and 81% are seen once. The leading ten clones occupy roughly 4.1% of the sample. Input material: PBMCs. The receptors here all came from a man aged 18 to 35 in good health and CMV-seropositive.

The chain links TRBV9 to TRBJ2-5, with TRBD1 matching 8 bases. Trimming cost V 4 bases and J 4 bases; bases outside gene matches: 9. This CDR3 has 15 amino acids. CDR1 and CDR2 from the germline V gene are SGDLS and YYNGEE. The CDR3 nucleotides are TGTGCCAGCAGCACTCTCCAGGGGGCCGGAGAGACCCAGTACTTC. It is translated as CASSTLQGAGETQYF.

The chain links TRBV7-2 to TRBJ1-5; D gene uncertain. CDR3 length: 13 amino acids. The germline gives CDR1 SGHTA, CDR2 FQGNSA. Trimming left V 0 bases short and J 8 bases short, with 8 bases between. The CDR3 loop reads CASSLAPQKPQHF. The CDR3 bases are TGTGCCAGCAGCTTAGCGCCCCAGAAGCCCCAGCATTTT.

The CDR3 nucleotides are TGTGCCAGCAGCTTAATTTCTAGCGGGGGGTACAATGAGCAGTTCTTC. It encodes CASSLISSGGYNEQFF. This chain joins TRBV11-2 and TRBJ2-1, with TRBD2 matching 11 bases. This CDR3 contains 16 residues. The V and J ends lost 2 bases and 4 bases, in that order; junction bases with no gene match: 4. Germline lookup yields CDR1 SGHAT and CDR2 FQNNGV.

V is TRBV6-5 and J is TRBJ1-1; no firm D call. Germline CDR1 MNHEY, CDR2 SVGAGI. The V and J ends lost 5 bases and 7 bases respectively, with 8 bases between them. The CDR3 runs 11 residues. CDR3 DNA sequence: TGTGCCAGCAGTCGTCAGGATGAAGCTTTCTTT. Encoded protein: CASSRQDEAFF.

V gene TRBV9 combines with J gene TRBJ1-3, with D unresolved. The germline V gene has CDR1 SGDLS and CDR2 YYNGEE. This CDR3 has 15 residues. Trimming removed 2 bases from V and 0 bases from J, with 9 bases in between. Written as DNA, the CDR3 is TGTGCCAGCAGCGTTGAATCCAGCTCTGGAAACACCATATATTTT. Amino acid sequence: CASSVESSSGNTIYF.

The chain links TRBV11-2 to TRBJ1-1, with D maybe TRBD1 (5 bases). Trimming took 5 bases from V and 2 from J, leaving 15 bases between them. The V gene's germline CDR1 is SGHAT and CDR2 FQNNGV. CDR3 length: 15 amino acids. The CDR3: CASSPMGRRNTEAFF. As DNA, the CDR3 is TGTGCCAGCAGCCCCATGGGGCGGAGAAACACTGAAGCTTTCTTT.

The CDR3 coding sequence is TGCGCCAGCAGCTACGCCGGGACAGAGTACGAGCAGTACTTC. Translation: CASSYAGTEYEQYF. The chain joins TRBV5-1 to TRBJ2-7, with 7 nucleotides matching TRBD1. CDR3 size: 14 residues. The germline V gene encodes CDR1 SGHRS and CDR2 YFSETQ. V lost 3 bases, J lost 4 bases, and 7 bases stayed unmatched.

The gene calls are TRBV29-1 and TRBJ2-5; D is perhaps TRBD1 (5 bases). The tail of the sequence fits TRBJ2-7 better, so the J call may be wrong. Germline V gene data show CDR1 as SQVTM and CDR2 as ANQGSEA. The CDR3 extends over 13 amino acids. CDR3 amino acids: CSVVGDRAYEQYF. The CDR3 DNA is TGCAGCGTTGTAGGGGATCGGGCCTACGAGCAGTACTTC.

The chain recombines TRBV29-1 with TRBJ1-1, with TRBD1 matching over 10 bases. The CDR3 covers 14 residues. CDR1 and CDR2 (germline): SQVTM, ANQGSEA. V was clipped by 6 bases and J by 4 bases; unmatched bases: 8. CDR3 sequence reads: CSVETGGWGTEAFF. CDR3 DNA: TGCAGCGTGGAGACAGGGGGCTGGGGCACTGAAGCTTTCTTT.

The chain links TRBV10-3 to TRBJ1-1, with 9 bases that match TRBD1. V shed 6 bases and J 4 bases; nucleotides not matched to a gene: 6. The CDR3 loop spans 14 amino acids. CDR1 and CDR2 from the germline V gene are ENHRY and SYGVKD. The CDR3 nucleotides read TGTGCCATCAGGACTCCGGGACAGGGCACTGAAGCTTTCTTT. It codes for CAIRTPGQGTEAFF.

This clone turned up a few times. The CDR3 DNA reads as TGTGCCAGCAGTACTTTGAACACTGAAGCTTTCTTT. Protein: CASSTLNTEAFF. This chain joins TRBV6-5 and TRBJ1-1; D gene ambiguous. CDR1 and CDR2 from the germline V gene are MNHEY and SVGAGI. V lost 5 bases to trimming and J lost 0 bases, with 4 bases between them. The CDR3 consists of 12 residues.

The chain links TRBV27 to TRBJ2-1; possible D gene TRBD2, 6 bases. V was shortened by 4 bases and J by 8 bases, with 24 bases between the two germline ends. This CDR3 comprises 17 residues. The V gene's germline CDR1 is MNHEY and CDR2 SMNVEV (reference sequence). CDR3 DNA: TGTGCCAGCAGTTCTCCTGGGACTCCTAATAGTATCGATGAGCAGTTCTTC. It codes for CASSSPGTPNSIDEQFF.

The chain links TRBV15 to TRBJ2-1, with TRBD1 as a possible D gene (5 bases). Trimming cost V 1 base and J 3 bases, with 10 bases left between them. CDR1 is LNHNV, CDR2 YYDKDF, per germline (reference sequence). The CDR3 covers 15 residues. In nucleotides, the CDR3 is TGTGCCACCAGCAGAGGCCAGGGAAGCTACAATGAGCAGTTCTTC. It translates to CATSRGQGSYNEQFF.

Regarding this clone: At one of its ends the junction is not consistent with the germline gene, which may arise from a read error. This chain connects TRBV5-1 to TRBJ1-1; D perhaps matches TRBD1 (5 bases). In germline, CDR1 is SGHRS, CDR2 YFSETQ. The CDR3 has 13 residues. For the CDR3, the DNA is TGCGCCAGCAGACCCCTCGCGGGGCAGGGCTGTTTTTTT. Translating it yields CASRPLAGQGCFF.

V usage is TRBV7-2 and J usage is TRBJ2-5; D possibly corresponds to TRBD1 (6 bases). The V and J ends lost 5 bases and 4 bases respectively, with 17 bases between them. Germline CDR1 SGHTA, CDR2 FQGNSA. The CDR3 length is 15 residues. CDR3 region: CASSLQGEGVETQYF. In nucleotides, the CDR3 is TGTGCCAGCAGCCTACAGGGAGAAGGAGTAGAGACCCAGTACTTC.

The rearrangement links TRBV5-6 to TRBJ2-1; 11 nucleotides align to TRBD1. Per the germline V gene, CDR1 is SGHDT and CDR2 is YYEEEE. The CDR3 is made up of 16 amino acids. With V trimmed by 3 bases and J by 4 bases, 6 bases remained unmatched. CDR3 bases: TGTGCCAGCAGCTCCACGGACAGGGGGCGGTACAATGAGCAGTTCTTC. Its protein is CASSSTDRGRYNEQFF. Complete variable domain (other parts from reference TRBV5-6 and TRBJ2-1): DAGVTQSPTHLIKTRGQQVTLRCSPKSGHDTVSWYQQALGQGPQFIFQYYEEEERQRGNFPDRFSGHQFPNYSSELNVNALLLGDSALYLCASSSTDRGRYNEQFFGPGTRLTVL.

A word on this clone: One junction end disagrees with the germline gene, perhaps due to a read error. V usage is TRBV7-9 and J usage is TRBJ2-2; tentative D call: TRBD1 (5 bases). There are 12 residues in the CDR3. Looked up from germline, CDR1 is SEHNR and CDR2 is FQNEAQ (reference sequence). The DNA for the CDR3 is TGTTCCAGCAGCTACCAGGGATTGGAGCTGTTTTTT. It is translated as CSSSYQGLELFF.

The rearrangement joins TRBV6-1 to TRBJ2-5, with D uncertain. Germline CDR1 and CDR2: MNHNS and SASEGT. This CDR3 is 13 amino acids long. Trimming shortened V by 7 bases and J by 5 bases, and 14 bases separated the two germline ends. The CDR3 region is CASTVGFGETQYF. The DNA for the CDR3 is TGTGCCAGCACCGTAGGATTCGGGGAGACCCAGTACTTC.

The V call is TRBV30, the J call TRBJ1-1; no clear D. V was shortened by 0 bases and J by 0 bases, with 11 bases between the two germline ends. Germline CDR1 reads GTSNPN; CDR2 reads SVGIG (reference sequence). The CDR3 runs to 15 residues. The CDR3 region has the DNA TGTGCCTGGAGTGTAATGGGCAGCATGAACACTGAAGCTTTCTTT. Translating gives CAWSVMGSMNTEAFF.

V usage is TRBV19 and J usage is TRBJ2-3; no reliable D call. The CDR3 is 13 residues long. Germline CDR1 is LNHDA and CDR2 is SQIVND (reference sequence). V was trimmed by 2 bases and J by 3 bases, leaving 6 bases between them. The CDR3 is CASSILGTDTQYF. The CDR3 DNA sequence: TGTGCCAGTAGTATACTAGGTACAGATACGCAGTATTTT.

The chain uses TRBV7-2 and TRBJ2-1; no reliable D call. The germline V gene encodes CDR1 SGHTA and CDR2 FQGNSA. The CDR3 covers 16 residues. The ends were cut back, 5 bases at V and 0 bases at J, with 14 bases in the middle. The CDR3 loop reads CASSPTSDLSYNEQFF. CDR3 nucleotide sequence: TGTGCCAGCAGCCCCACGAGCGATCTCTCCTACAATGAGCAGTTCTTC.

The CDR3 nucleotides read TGTGCCAGCAGGGAAATAGCGGGAGTCTACGAGCAGTACTTC. It specifies CASREIAGVYEQYF. The J gene is TRBJ2-7, the V gene TRBV6-5; 9 bases are shared with TRBD2. The junction had 6 bases not matched to a gene; V was cut back by 6 bases and J by 3 bases. Germline V gives CDR1 MNHEY, CDR2 SVGAGI. The CDR3 covers 14 residues.

The chain carries TRBV7-2 and TRBJ2-5; D remains unclear. Between the trimmed V and J ends, which lost 4 bases and 5 bases, there was a span of 5 bases. Germline CDR1 is SGHTA and CDR2 is FQGNSA. The CDR3 spans 11 residues. The CDR3 loop is CASSSIETQYF. In DNA form, the CDR3 reads TGTGCCAGCAGCTCCATTGAGACCCAGTACTTC. Variable domain in full (rest from reference TRBV7-2 and TRBJ2-5): GAGVSQSPSNKVTEKGKDVELRCDPISGHTALYWYRQSLGQGLEFLIYFQGNSAPDKSGLPSDRFSAERTGGSVSTLTIQRTQQEDSAVYLCASSSIETQYFGPGTRLLVL.

This chain joins TRBV6-5 and TRBJ1-2, with 7 bases lining up with TRBD1. The V segment lost 2 bases and the J segment 3 bases; nucleotides outside the gene matches: 3. Germline loops: CDR1 MNHEY, CDR2 SVGAGI. The CDR3 runs to 14 residues. The CDR3 loop is CASSYLRGDYGYTF. Written as DNA, the CDR3 is TGTGCCAGCAGTTACCTCAGGGGGGACTATGGCTACACCTTC.

The chain links TRBV27 to TRBJ2-3, with TRBD1 identical over 9 bases. Germline assignment: CDR1 MNHEY and CDR2 SMNVEV (reference sequence). The trim removed 5 bases at V and 2 bases at J, leaving 8 bases unmatched. There are 16 residues in the CDR3. The CDR3 coding sequence is TGTGCCAGCAGTACCCACGGACAGGGGCCCACAGATACGCAGTATTTT. This codes for CASSTHGQGPTDTQYF.

The rearrangement uses TRBV6-6 and TRBJ2-7; TRBD1 matches 9 bases. The germline CDR1 and CDR2 sequences are MNHNY and SVGAGI (reference sequence). Trimming took 0 bases from V and 3 from J; bases not matched to a gene: 0. The CDR3 extends over 14 amino acids. This CDR3 reads CASSYSGQGYEQYF. The CDR3 nucleotides read TGTGCCAGCAGTTACTCGGGACAGGGCTACGAGCAGTACTTC.